This entry lists 20 T cell receptor beta chains sequenced from one sample in a study of cytomegalovirus exposure and HLA in healthy donors. A multiplex PCR was run with 60 Vbeta primers and 13 Jbeta primers. Clones were sequenced by immunoSEQ multiplex PCR, and TCRdb holds only the in-frame ones, with some missing. The sample consists of about 43,000 clones, around 60% of them appearing once. Sequences were obtained from PBMCs. The receptors here all came from a man aged 55 to 70 in good health and CMV-seropositive.

The chain links TRBV19 to TRBJ1-4; D remains ambiguous. The germline V and J ends were trimmed by 5 bases and 7 bases, with 17 bases remaining between them. CDR3 length: 15 residues. Germline V gene data show CDR1 as LNHDA and CDR2 as SQIVND (reference sequence). The CDR3 loop is CASSDQDGRGEKLFF. In nucleotides, the CDR3 is TGTGCCAGTAGTGACCAGGACGGGCGGGGTGAAAAACTGTTTTTT.

The chain is built from TRBV25-1 and TRBJ2-5, with TRBD2 matching 7 bases. CDR3 length equals 18 residues. Germline CDR1 is MGHDK and CDR2 is SYGVNS. The J segment lost 0 bases and the V segment lost 4 bases, leaving 14 bases of the junction unmatched. The CDR3 sequence: CASSGGGPHIDDQETQYF. The CDR3 DNA is TGTGCCAGCAGTGGGGGAGGGCCCCATATTGATGACCAAGAGACCCAGTACTTC.

This clone was detected a few times. The chain has TRBV14 and TRBJ2-5, with D possibly matching TRBD2 (6 bases). Germline V gene lookup returns CDR1 SGHDN and CDR2 FVKESK. V lost 1 base and J lost 5, with 8 bases in between. The CDR3 consists of 13 residues. CDR3 protein: CASSQGLGETQYF. In nucleotides, the CDR3 is TGTGCCAGCAGCCAAGGACTAGGGGAGACCCAGTACTTC.

This clone was counted a few times. The genes are TRBV4-2 and TRBJ2-7; 7 bases are a match to TRBD2. Germline CDR1 reads LGHNA; CDR2 reads YNFKEQ. CDR3 length: 16 amino acids. V lost 0 bases and J lost 1; bases outside the gene matches: 6. Written as DNA, the CDR3 is TGTGCCAGCAGCCAAGACCCGGGAGGTCCTTCCTACGAGCAGTACTTC. It codes for CASSQDPGGPSYEQYF.

This clone has at least ten counts. The V and J genes are TRBV4-1 and TRBJ2-4; 9 nucleotides line up with TRBD2. The CDR3 has 18 amino acids. Germline trimming cut 2 bases from V and 2 bases from J; bases unmatched to any gene: 10. Germline CDR1 reads MGHRA; CDR2 reads YSYEKL. The CDR3 DNA follows: TGCGCCAGCAGCCAAACCCCCGGGACTAGCAACCCCAAAAACATTCAGTACTTC. This gives the protein CASSQTPGTSNPKNIQYF.

This CDR3 reads CASSFAGSGNQPQHF. CDR3 bases: TGTGCCAGCTCCTTTGCAGGTTCCGGCAATCAGCCCCAGCATTTT. The rearrangement joins TRBV27 to TRBJ1-5; D not resolved. CDR1 is MNHEY, CDR2 SMNVEV, per germline (reference sequence). This CDR3 has 15 residues. Trimming cost V 8 bases and J 2 bases, with 16 bases left between them.

The rearrangement uses TRBV10-3 and TRBJ1-5, with 9 bases fitting TRBD1. This CDR3 has 15 residues. Germline-derived CDR1 and CDR2 are ENHRY and SYGVKD. The J segment lost 4 bases and the V segment lost 1 base, leaving 2 bases of the junction unmatched. CDR3 residues: CAISELGQGNQPQHF. The CDR3 DNA reads TGTGCCATCAGTGAGTTAGGACAGGGGAATCAGCCCCAGCATTTT.

This clone was detected once. The chain links TRBV10-2 to TRBJ2-5; possible D gene TRBD2, 5 bases. The V gene lost 0 bases and the J gene lost 1 base, with 9 bases spanning the gap. This CDR3 spans 15 amino acids. Germline CDR1 is WSHSY and CDR2 is SAAADI. This CDR3 is CASSESFAGQETQYF. The CDR3 nucleotides read TGCGCCAGCAGTGAGTCGTTTGCGGGCCAAGAGACCCAGTACTTC.

The gene calls are TRBV2 and TRBJ2-5; no clear D. This CDR3 spans 13 amino acids. Per the germline V gene, CDR1 is SNHLY and CDR2 is FYNNEI. Trimming shortened V by 5 bases and J by 5 bases, and 12 bases separated the two germline ends. CDR3 loop: CASSRDMWETQYF. The CDR3 DNA follows: TGTGCCAGCAGTCGAGACATGTGGGAGACCCAGTACTTC.

V gene TRBV5-1 combines with J gene TRBJ2-5; 8 nucleotides align to TRBD2. The CDR3 loop spans 13 amino acids. The V gene end was trimmed by 2 bases and the J gene end by 13 bases; junction bases not matched to a gene: 10. The germline gives CDR1 SGHRS, CDR2 YFSETQ. This CDR3 reads CASSLDLGLVPYF. As DNA, the CDR3 is TGCGCCAGCAGCTTAGACCTGGGACTAGTACCGTACTTC.

V is TRBV7-2 and J is TRBJ2-3, with 14 nucleotides matching TRBD2. Germline V lookup: CDR1 SGHTA, CDR2 FQGNSA. There are 17 residues in the CDR3. V was pared by 4 bases and J by 5 bases, with 8 bases of the junction left unmatched. CDR3 loop: CASSSRLAGGYGDTQYF. The CDR3 DNA follows: TGTGCCAGCAGCTCCAGACTAGCGGGAGGGTATGGAGATACGCAGTATTTT.

This clone was counted a single time. This chain connects TRBV7-9 to TRBJ1-1; D uncertain. This CDR3 contains 14 residues. The ends were cut back, 3 bases at V and 1 base at J, with 9 bases in the middle. Germline CDR1 reads SEHNR; CDR2 reads FQNEAQ (reference sequence). The CDR3 DNA reads as TGTGCCAGCAGCTTCCTCGGGAGGAACACTGAAGCTTTCTTT. Its translation: CASSFLGRNTEAFF.

The chain is built from TRBV4-2 and TRBJ2-1, with unresolved D. CDR1 LGHNA and CDR2 YNFKEQ come from the germline V gene. The ends were cut back, 1 base at V and 0 bases at J, with 10 bases in the middle. CDR3 size: 16 residues. CDR3 sequence (DNA): TGTGCCAGCAGCCAAGTAGCTACTTTCTCCTACAATGAGCAGTTCTTC. Its protein product is CASSQVATFSYNEQFF.

This clone turned up a few times. The chain uses TRBV5-1 and TRBJ1-2; TRBD1 agrees at 7 bases. With 4 bases clipped from V and 3 bases from J, the junction kept 9 bases outside the gene matches. The CDR3 has 15 residues. Germline V lookup: CDR1 SGHRS, CDR2 YFSETQ. DNA for the CDR3: TGCGCCAGCAGCGTGGGACAGCAGAAGGACTATGGCTACACCTTC. Protein sequence: CASSVGQQKDYGYTF.

This chain connects TRBV7-7 to TRBJ2-1; 11 bases are shared with TRBD2. V gave up 5 bases and J gave up 9 bases; unmatched junction bases: 15. Germline V gives CDR1 SSHAT, CDR2 FNYEAQ (reference sequence). CDR3 length: 17 residues. The CDR3, as DNA: TGTGCCAGCAGCCCAAGACCCCTACTAGCGGGAGATTCTGAGCAGTTCTTC. Amino acid sequence: CASSPRPLLAGDSEQFF. The whole variable domain, filled in from reference TRBV7-7 and TRBJ2-1, reads GAGVSQSPRYKVTKRGQDVTLRCDPISSHATLYWYQQALGQGPEFLTYFNYEAQPDKSGLPSDRFSAERPEGSISTLTIQRTEQRDSAMYRCASSPRPLLAGDSEQFFGPGTRLTVL.

The V and J genes are TRBV7-9 and TRBJ1-5; tentative D call: TRBD1 (5 bases). The CDR3 loop spans 14 amino acids. With 3 bases removed from V and 2 bases from J, the gap between germline ends came to 8 bases. From germline, CDR1 is SEHNR and CDR2 FQNEAQ (reference sequence). The CDR3 bases are TGTGCCAGCAGCTTGGGGGGAGGCAATCAGCCCCAGCATTTT. This codes for CASSLGGGNQPQHF. Supplemented by reference TRBV7-9 and TRBJ1-5, the full variable domain reads DTGVSQNPRHKITKRGQNVTFRCDPISEHNRLYWYRQTLGQGPEFLTYFQNEAQLEKSRLLSDRFSAERPKGSFSTLEIQRTEQGDSAMYLCASSLGGGNQPQHFGDGTRLSIL.

The sample holds one count of this clone. The chain has TRBV7-8 and TRBJ2-1; D might be TRBD2 (6 bases). The V gene lost 5 bases and the J gene lost 3 bases, with 23 bases spanning the gap. The germline V gene has CDR1 SGHVS and CDR2 FQNEAQ. This CDR3 is 18 amino acids long. The CDR3 nucleotides read TGTGCCAGCAGCCTAGGGGCTGGAACGGGAGTTTTCTACAATGAGCAGTTCTTC. This encodes CASSLGAGTGVFYNEQFF.

CDR3 amino acids: CASSIRQGKNIQYF. The CDR3 DNA is TGTGCCAGCAGCATTCGACAGGGGAAAAACATTCAGTACTTC. V usage is TRBV5-4 and J usage is TRBJ2-4; TRBD1 matches at 8 bases. The CDR3 sequence is 14 residues long. The junction had 4 bases not matched to a gene; V was cut back by 4 bases and J by 4 bases. In germline, CDR1 is SGHNT, CDR2 YYREEE (reference sequence).

In its sample, this clone was seen a few times. J is TRBJ1-5 and V is TRBV10-3; TRBD1 agrees at 9 bases. Losses at the gene ends were 5 bases for V and 1 base for J; bases not matched to a gene: 12. The CDR3 runs 18 residues. Germline V gene data show CDR1 as ENHRY and CDR2 as SYGVKD. The CDR3 nucleotides are TGTGCCATCAGTACCGGGACAGGGAGCAGGGGGAGCAATCAGCCCCAGCATTTT. It specifies CAISTGTGSRGSNQPQHF.

The rearrangement joins TRBV7-2 to TRBJ2-1; maybe TRBD1 (5 bases). CDR1 is SGHTA and CDR2 is FQGNSA in the germline V gene. V lost 6 bases and J lost 1, with 13 bases in between. There are 15 residues in the CDR3. The CDR3 nucleotides read TGTGCCAGCAGTGAACAGGTTAAGTCCTACAATGAGCAGTTCTTC. Its translation: CASSEQVKSYNEQFF.